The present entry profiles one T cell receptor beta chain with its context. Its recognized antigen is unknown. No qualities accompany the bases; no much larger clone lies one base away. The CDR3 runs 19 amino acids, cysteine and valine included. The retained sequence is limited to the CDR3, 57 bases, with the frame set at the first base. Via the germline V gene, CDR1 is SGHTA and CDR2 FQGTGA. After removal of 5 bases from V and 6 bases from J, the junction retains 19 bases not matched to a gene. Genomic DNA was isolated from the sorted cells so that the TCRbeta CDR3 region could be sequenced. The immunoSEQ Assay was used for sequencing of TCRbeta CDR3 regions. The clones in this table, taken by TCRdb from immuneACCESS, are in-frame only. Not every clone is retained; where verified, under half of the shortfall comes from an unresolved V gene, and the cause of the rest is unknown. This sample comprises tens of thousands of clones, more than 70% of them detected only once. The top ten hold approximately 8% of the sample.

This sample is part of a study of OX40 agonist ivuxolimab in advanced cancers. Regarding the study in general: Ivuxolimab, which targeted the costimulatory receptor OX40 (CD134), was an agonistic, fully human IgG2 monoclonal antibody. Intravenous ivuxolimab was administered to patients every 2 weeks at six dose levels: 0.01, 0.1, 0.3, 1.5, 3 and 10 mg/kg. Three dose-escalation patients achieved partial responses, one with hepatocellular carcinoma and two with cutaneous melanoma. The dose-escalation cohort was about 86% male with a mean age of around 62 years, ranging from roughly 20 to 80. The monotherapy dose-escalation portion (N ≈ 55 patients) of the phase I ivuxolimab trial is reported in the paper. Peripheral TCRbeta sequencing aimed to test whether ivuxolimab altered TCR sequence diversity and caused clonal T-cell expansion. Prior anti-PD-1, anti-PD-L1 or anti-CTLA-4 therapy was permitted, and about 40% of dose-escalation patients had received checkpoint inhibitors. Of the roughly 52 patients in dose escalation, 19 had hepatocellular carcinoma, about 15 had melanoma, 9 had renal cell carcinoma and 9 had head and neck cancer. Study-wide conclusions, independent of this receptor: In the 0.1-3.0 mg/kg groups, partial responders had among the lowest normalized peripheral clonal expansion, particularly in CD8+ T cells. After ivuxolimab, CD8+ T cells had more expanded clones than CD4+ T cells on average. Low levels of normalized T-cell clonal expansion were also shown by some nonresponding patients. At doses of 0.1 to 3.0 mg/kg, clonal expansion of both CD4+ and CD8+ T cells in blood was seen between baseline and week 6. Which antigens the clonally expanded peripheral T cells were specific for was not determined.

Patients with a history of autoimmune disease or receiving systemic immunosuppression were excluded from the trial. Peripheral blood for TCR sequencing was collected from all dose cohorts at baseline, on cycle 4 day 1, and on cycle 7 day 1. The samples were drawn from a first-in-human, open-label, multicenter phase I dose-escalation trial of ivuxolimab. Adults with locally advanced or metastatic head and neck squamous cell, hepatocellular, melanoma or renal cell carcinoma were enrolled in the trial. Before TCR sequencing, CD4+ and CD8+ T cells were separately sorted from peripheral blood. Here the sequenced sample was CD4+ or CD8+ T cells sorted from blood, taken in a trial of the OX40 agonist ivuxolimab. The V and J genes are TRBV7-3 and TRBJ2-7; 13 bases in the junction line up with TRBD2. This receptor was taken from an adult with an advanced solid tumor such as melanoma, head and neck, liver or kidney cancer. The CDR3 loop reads CASSRHTSGGAPLNCEQYV. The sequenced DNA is TGTGCCAGCAGCCGACACACTAGCGGGGGGGCCCCCCTGAATTGCGAGCAGTACGTC.